These 10 T cell receptor beta chains were sequenced from one sample in a study of shared clonotypes between healthy human individuals. Profiled with immunoSEQ multiplex PCR; TCRdb holds only in-frame clones, not every one. Found here are a few million clones, roughly nine tenths of them singletons; the top ten hold roughly 0.15%. The sample taken for sequencing was naive CD4+ T cells sorted from blood. Specified subset: CD45RA+ positively selected. The receptors were sampled from a man aged 18 to 30 in good health.

This chain connects TRBV10-3 to TRBJ2-3; D assignment may be TRBD1 or TRBD2 (5 bases each). The germline CDR1 and CDR2 sequences are ENHRY and SYGVKD. V lost 5 bases and J 6 bases, leaving 9 bases between the germline ends. This CDR3 region has 12 residues. The CDR3 spells CAISWDADTQYF. The DNA for the CDR3 is TGTGCCATCAGTTGGGACGCGGATACGCAGTATTTT.

This clone was seen a single time. The V and J genes are TRBV7-2 and TRBJ2-1; D perhaps matches TRBD1 (5 bases). CDR1 is SGHTA and CDR2 is FQGNSA in the germline V gene. Trimming removed 6 bases from V and 3 bases from J, with 15 bases in between. The CDR3 is made up of 15 amino acids. CDR3: CASRRGGVLYNEQFF. DNA of the CDR3: TGTGCCAGCAGAAGGGGCGGCGTTCTCTACAATGAGCAGTTCTTC.

This chain uses TRBV27 with TRBJ1-1, with unresolved D. Trimming stripped 5 bases from V and 5 bases from J, with 12 bases between. From germline, CDR1 is MNHEY and CDR2 SMNVEV (reference sequence). The CDR3 runs to 13 residues. In nucleotides, the CDR3 is TGTGCCAGCAGTACGGTTTGGGGAACTGAAGCTTTCTTT. Protein sequence: CASSTVWGTEAFF.

This chain uses TRBV7-2 with TRBJ1-2; D uncertain. The ends were cut back, 5 bases at V and 4 bases at J, with 17 bases in the middle. The CDR3 contains 15 residues. Germline assignment: CDR1 SGHTA and CDR2 FQGNSA. The CDR3 reads CASSHYPDRSYGYTF. The CDR3 coding sequence is TGTGCCAGCAGCCATTACCCGGACCGCAGCTATGGCTACACCTTC.

The chain combines TRBV6-1 with TRBJ2-7; TRBD2 agrees at 8 bases. Germline V gene data show CDR1 as MNHNS and CDR2 as SASEGT. The CDR3 is made up of 18 amino acids. Trimming removed 1 base from V and 0 bases from J; junction bases left unmatched: 11. CDR3 protein: CASSEVLLLAAPSYEQYF. The CDR3 DNA reads TGTGCCAGCAGTGAAGTACTACTACTAGCGGCCCCCTCCTACGAGCAGTACTTC.

This sequence joins TRBV28 and TRBJ2-2; D may match TRBD1 or TRBD2 (6 bases each). Germline V lookup: CDR1 MDHEN, CDR2 SYDVKM. V lost 6 bases and J 5 bases, leaving 19 bases between the germline ends. The CDR3 is 16 amino acids. Here the CDR3 DNA reads TGTGCCAGCAGGATACCTGAGGGGGGAGGTACCGGGGAGCTGTTTTTT. Translation gives CASRIPEGGGTGELFF.

The CDR3, as DNA: TGTGCCAGCAGCTACGACAGGGCTACGTACTTC. As protein: CASSYDRATYF. The chain uses TRBV6-6 and TRBJ2-7, with TRBD1 matching over 7 bases. V trimming: 6 bases; J trimming: 12 bases; junction bases outside the gene matches: 8. The germline CDR1 and CDR2 sequences are MNHNY and SVGAGI (reference sequence). The CDR3 contains 11 residues.

This clone is a singleton in its sample. V gene TRBV2 combines with J gene TRBJ2-3; 7 bases align to TRBD2. J lost 5 bases, V lost 4 bases, and 9 bases had no gene match. Looked up from germline, CDR1 is SNHLY and CDR2 is FYNNEI. There are 15 residues in the CDR3. The CDR3 nucleotides read TGTGCCAGCAGTGTCGATCTAGCGGTCGGAGATACGCAGTATTTT. This gives the protein CASSVDLAVGDTQYF.

This sequence joins TRBV5-8 and TRBJ2-1, with 9 bases that match TRBD2. CDR1 and CDR2 (germline): SGHTS, YDEGEE. CDR3 size: 15 residues. Trimming at V came to 7 bases and at J to 0 bases, leaving 5 bases not matched to a gene. CDR3 coding DNA: TGTGCCAGCCCCGCGGGGGGGTACTCCTACAATGAGCAGTTCTTC. Protein: CASPAGGYSYNEQFF.

The chain is built from TRBV7-9 and TRBJ1-1; 9 bases are shared with TRBD1. The trim removed 5 bases at V and 11 bases at J, leaving 6 bases unmatched. The CDR3 covers 12 residues. CDR1 and CDR2 (germline): SEHNR, FQNEAQ (reference sequence). CDR3 in DNA: TGTGCCAGCAGCACGGACAGGGGAGAGGCTTTCTTT. Translated: CASSTDRGEAFF.